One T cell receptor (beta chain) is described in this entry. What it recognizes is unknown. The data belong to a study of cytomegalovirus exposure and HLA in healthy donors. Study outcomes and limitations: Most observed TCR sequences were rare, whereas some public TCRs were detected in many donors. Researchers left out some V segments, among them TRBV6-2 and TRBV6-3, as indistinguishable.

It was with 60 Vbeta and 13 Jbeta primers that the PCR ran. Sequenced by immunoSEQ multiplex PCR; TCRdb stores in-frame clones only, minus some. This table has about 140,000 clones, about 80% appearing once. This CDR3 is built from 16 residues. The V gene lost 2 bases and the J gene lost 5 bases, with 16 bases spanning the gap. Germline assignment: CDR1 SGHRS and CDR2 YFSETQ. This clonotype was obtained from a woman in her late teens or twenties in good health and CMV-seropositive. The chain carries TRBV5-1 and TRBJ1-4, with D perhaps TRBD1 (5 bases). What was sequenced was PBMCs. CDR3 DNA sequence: TGCGCCAGCAGCTTCTGGGCGCGGGGGAAAAATGAAAAACTGTTTTTT. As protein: CASSFWARGKNEKLFF.